The clone carrying this T cell receptor beta chain was observed many times. The missing CDR3 end, 3 residues past where the read stops, is filled in from the germline J gene. The source of the sample is a study of T cell clonality in common variable immunodeficiency. V was pared by 11 bases and J by 3 bases, with 19 bases between. Per germline, CDR1 ENHRY and CDR2 SYGVKD. CDR3 length: 14 residues. The table came from immunoSEQ multiplex PCR; TCRdb's copy has only in-frame clones and leaves some out. The record shows about 35,000 clones for this sample, with no singletons present. The TCR was taken from a person aged 18 to 75 in good health. The chain carries TRBV10-3 and TRBJ1-1; tentatively, D is TRBD1 (5 bases). Material for sequencing was peripheral blood mononuclear cells. CDR3 amino acids: CAAVGGAPDTEAFF. CDR3 DNA (partial): TGTGCCGCCGTGGGAGGGGCGCCGGACACTGAA.